The 30 T cell receptor beta chains in this list originate from one sample, sequenced in a study of control samples from healthy donors and cancer patients. Assay used: immunoSEQ multiplex PCR; TCRdb lists only in-frame clones, some missing. The sample shows about 270,000 clones, around 79% of them seen only once. The specimen was PBMCs. These receptor sequences come from a woman aged 55-69 years with lung cancer.

V and J are TRBV3-1 (or the pseudogene TRBV3-2) and TRBJ2-1, with 13 positions matching TRBD2. Germline V lookup: CDR1 LGHDT, CDR2 YNNKEL (reference sequence). The CDR3 extends over 15 amino acids. V shed 6 bases and J 3 bases; nucleotides not matched to a gene: 2. CDR3 region: CASSWTSGGYNEQFF. The CDR3 region has the DNA TGTGCCAGCAGTTGGACTAGCGGGGGCTACAATGAGCAGTTCTTC.

This clone was counted a few times. V gene TRBV5-4 combines with J gene TRBJ1-2, with D unresolved. CDR3 length: 13 amino acids. V was shortened by 9 bases and J by 8 bases, with 20 bases between the two germline ends. Germline CDR1 SGHNT, CDR2 YYREEE (reference sequence). The CDR3, as DNA: TGTGCCACCTCATCTTACAGCCTCGGCGGCTACACCTTC. It codes for CATSSYSLGGYTF.

This clone has only one observation. This sequence joins TRBV7-2 and TRBJ1-4; D remains unclear. V was trimmed by 1 base and J by 0 bases, leaving 6 bases between them. Germline V gene data show CDR1 as SGHTA and CDR2 as FQGNSA. This CDR3 comprises 15 residues. CDR3 residues: CASSLVTATNEKLFF. The DNA of the CDR3 is TGTGCCAGCAGCTTAGTAACGGCAACTAATGAAAAACTGTTTTTT.

J is TRBJ2-3 and V is TRBV19; D is possibly TRBD2 (7 bases). The V gene lost 7 bases and the J gene lost 1 base, with 15 bases spanning the gap. The germline V gene encodes CDR1 LNHDA and CDR2 SQIVND (reference sequence). The CDR3 totals 15 residues. As DNA, the CDR3 is TGTGCCAGTAAACAAGGGGGGGGTGGCACAGATACGCAGTATTTT. This gives the protein CASKQGGGGTDTQYF.

J is TRBJ2-1 and V is TRBV4-1; the match to TRBD2 covers 11 bases. This CDR3 comprises 13 residues. Per germline, CDR1 MGHRA and CDR2 YSYEKL. Unmatched junction bases numbered 2, after V lost 8 bases and J lost 5 bases. CDR3 sequence: CASQTSGNNEQFF. CDR3 bases: TGCGCCAGCCAGACTAGCGGGAACAATGAGCAGTTCTTC.

This clone was seen only once. This rearrangement joins TRBV3-1 (or the pseudogene TRBV3-2) to TRBJ2-7, with D unclear. CDR1 and CDR2 (germline): LGHDT, YNNKEL (reference sequence). The CDR3 loop spans 14 amino acids. V shed 4 bases and J shed 4 bases, with 14 bases lying between them. CDR3 loop: CASSPRALPYEQYF. CDR3 nucleotide sequence: TGTGCCAGCAGCCCACGGGCCTTACCGTACGAGCAGTACTTC.

The chain is built from TRBV7-8 and TRBJ2-2; 14 bases line up with TRBD2. The germline CDR1 and CDR2 sequences are SGHVS and FQNEAQ. The J segment lost 0 bases and the V segment lost 2 bases, leaving 5 bases of the junction unmatched. This CDR3 is 19 amino acids long. CDR3 coding DNA: TGTGCCAGCAGCTTATATGGACTAGCGGGGGGCACGAACACCGGGGAGCTGTTTTTT. This translates into CASSLYGLAGGTNTGELFF.

The chain employs TRBV10-3 and TRBJ1-2; TRBD1 matches at 8 bases. Germline V gene lookup returns CDR1 ENHRY and CDR2 SYGVKD. The CDR3 is 15 amino acids. V shed 2 bases, J shed 6 bases, and the junction held 8 bases outside the gene matches. The CDR3 bases are TGTGCCATCAGTGAGAACCCCCAGGGGGCAGATGGCTACACCTTC. It yields the protein CAISENPQGADGYTF.

V gene TRBV5-1 combines with J gene TRBJ1-1; the D is unclear. Germline V lookup: CDR1 SGHRS, CDR2 YFSETQ. The CDR3 totals 11 residues. The V and J ends lost 4 bases and 3 bases respectively, with 4 bases between them. As DNA, the CDR3 is TGCGCCAGCAGCGGAGACACTGAAGCTTTCTTT. This sequence encodes CASSGDTEAFF.

The chain is built from TRBV5-8 and TRBJ2-2; 14 nucleotides align to TRBD2. V lost 4 bases to trimming and J lost 10 bases; unmatched junction nucleotides: 9. Germline V gene data show CDR1 as SGHTS and CDR2 as YDEGEE. CDR3 length equals 16 residues. As DNA, the CDR3 is TGTGCCAGCAGCCCGGGACTAGCGGGAGAGTTCGAGGAGCTGTTTTTT. Translation gives CASSPGLAGEFEELFF.

The gene calls are TRBV3-1 (or the pseudogene TRBV3-2) and TRBJ1-1, with a tentative D call TRBD1 (6 bases). Germline V gene lookup returns CDR1 LGHDT and CDR2 YNNKEL (reference sequence). Trimming left V 4 bases short and J 4 bases short, with 13 bases between. CDR3 length: 14 residues. The CDR3 here is CASSRTAGSTEAFF. CDR3 sequence (DNA): TGTGCCAGCAGCCGGACAGCGGGGAGCACTGAAGCTTTCTTT.

The gene calls are TRBV2 and TRBJ2-1; the D gene is possibly TRBD2 (6 bases). Trimming took off 6 bases at V and 3 bases at J, with 21 bases between the two ends. The CDR3 sequence is 17 residues long. Germline V lookup: CDR1 SNHLY, CDR2 FYNNEI. The CDR3 loop reads CASRLRLVPRLYNEQFF. The CDR3 DNA reads TGTGCCAGCAGGCTTAGACTAGTTCCAAGACTCTACAATGAGCAGTTCTTC.

This clone was seen only a few times. The V and J genes are TRBV27 and TRBJ1-1; D not resolved. CDR1 MNHEY and CDR2 SMNVEV come from the germline V gene (reference sequence). This CDR3 region has 14 residues. The V gene lost 5 bases and the J gene lost 4 bases, with 14 bases spanning the gap. CDR3 in DNA: TGTGCCAGCAGTCCGACCGGTGTCGGCACTGAAGCTTTCTTT. This sequence encodes CASSPTGVGTEAFF.

This clone was picked up a small number of times. The CDR3 DNA follows: TGCAGCGTTGGGGGTCTCGAAGCTTTCTTT. Protein sequence: CSVGGLEAFF. This sequence joins TRBV29-1 and TRBJ1-1; D gene ambiguous. Germline-derived CDR1 and CDR2 are SQVTM and ANQGSEA. Trimming took off 4 bases at V and 8 bases at J, with 8 bases between the two ends. The CDR3 runs to 10 residues.

This clone was counted only a few times. The rearrangement joins TRBV2 to TRBJ1-5; a possible D gene is TRBD1 (6 bases). V lost 8 bases to trimming and J lost 7 bases, with 12 bases between them. CDR1 is SNHLY, CDR2 FYNNEI, per germline. This CDR3 is 12 amino acids long. This chain's CDR3 is CASGGRGQPQHF. The DNA for the CDR3 is TGTGCCAGCGGGGGGCGCGGGCAGCCCCAGCATTTT.

The chain uses TRBV2 and TRBJ2-7; tentative D call: TRBD2 (5 bases). V was trimmed by 7 bases and J by 2 bases, leaving 18 bases between them. This CDR3 is built from 15 residues. Per the germline V gene, CDR1 is SNHLY and CDR2 is FYNNEI. Here the CDR3 reads CASKMEAVSPYEQYF. The CDR3 bases are TGTGCCAGCAAGATGGAGGCCGTTTCCCCCTACGAGCAGTACTTC.

The V and J genes are TRBV4-2 and TRBJ2-6; 12 bases map to TRBD2. V shed 5 bases, J shed 3 bases, and the junction held 5 bases outside the gene matches. The CDR3 has 17 amino acids. Germline CDR1 reads LGHNA; CDR2 reads YNFKEQ. CDR3 region: CASSTLAGGLGANVLTF. CDR3 DNA: TGTGCCAGCAGCACCCTAGCGGGGGGGCTTGGGGCCAACGTCCTGACTTTC.

The chain combines TRBV28 with TRBJ1-4; D is unclear. Between the trimmed V and J ends, which lost 3 bases and 8 bases, there was a span of 10 bases. CDR1 is MDHEN, CDR2 SYDVKM, per germline. This CDR3 is built from 13 residues. CDR3 DNA sequence: TGTGCCAGCAGTTTCTCGTTAGGGGAAAAACTGTTTTTT. This translates into CASSFSLGEKLFF.

The rearrangement uses TRBV6-5 and TRBJ2-7; perhaps D is TRBD1 or TRBD2 (5 bases each). The CDR3 has 15 amino acids. The V gene's germline CDR1 is MNHEY and CDR2 SVGAGI. Trimming stripped 7 bases from V and 2 bases from J, with 18 bases between. The CDR3 DNA sequence: TGTGCCAGCATTCCCACCCGGGACGCAACCTACGAGCAGTACTTC. Its protein is CASIPTRDATYEQYF.

This sequence joins TRBV28 and TRBJ2-7; TRBD1 is a possible D gene (6 bases). The V and J ends lost 2 bases and 5 bases respectively, with 7 bases between them. The CDR3 runs to 12 residues. In germline, CDR1 is MDHEN, CDR2 SYDVKM. In DNA, the CDR3 is TGTGCCAGCAGTTTACAGGGGAACGAGCAGTACTTC. This sequence encodes CASSLQGNEQYF.

CDR3: CASSSTGKDTEAFF. The CDR3, as DNA: TGTGCCAGCAGCTCTACAGGGAAGGACACTGAAGCTTTCTTT. V usage is TRBV5-4 and J usage is TRBJ1-1; the D gene is possibly TRBD1 (6 bases). This CDR3 is 14 amino acids long. Between the trimmed V and J ends, which lost 3 bases and 3 bases, there was a span of 12 bases. CDR1 and CDR2 (germline): SGHNT, YYREEE (reference sequence).

V gene TRBV3-1 (or the pseudogene TRBV3-2) combines with J gene TRBJ1-2; D not certain. Looked up from germline, CDR1 is LGHDT and CDR2 is YNNKEL (reference sequence). Deletions cut 0 bases from V and 2 bases from J, with 10 bases between. The CDR3 has 15 amino acids. In nucleotides, the CDR3 is TGTGCCAGCAGCCAAGACCGACTGTTGAACTATGGCTACACCTTC. Translating it yields CASSQDRLLNYGYTF.

The chain has TRBV19 and TRBJ2-3; the match to TRBD2 covers 7 bases. Per the germline V gene, CDR1 is LNHDA and CDR2 is SQIVND (reference sequence). V was pared by 8 bases and J by 2 bases, with 10 bases of the junction left unmatched. The CDR3 has 15 amino acids. The CDR3 coding sequence is TGTGCCAGTGGGCCCCGGACTAGAAACACAGATACGCAGTATTTT. Translation gives CASGPRTRNTDTQYF.

The chain combines TRBV5-4 with TRBJ1-1, with a weak D call TRBD1 (6 bases). The CDR3 is 15 amino acids. Germline V CDR1 and CDR2: SGHNT, YYREEE (reference sequence). Trimming shortened V by 4 bases and J by 3 bases, and 16 bases separated the two germline ends. CDR3 sequence (DNA): TGTGCCAGCAGCGGCTGGACAGTGATGGACACTGAAGCTTTCTTT. The encoded protein is CASSGWTVMDTEAFF.

Comments on this clone: This sample includes further DNA sequences coding for the same CDR3. The chain uses TRBV7-9 and TRBJ2-3, with D perhaps TRBD2 (5 bases). The CDR3 is 14 residues long. The V gene lost 5 bases and the J gene lost 2 bases, with 11 bases spanning the gap. From germline, CDR1 is SEHNR and CDR2 FQNEAQ (reference sequence). The DNA of the CDR3 is TGTGCCAGCAGCCCCGGACTGTTCACAGATACGCAGTATTTT. This translates into CASSPGLFTDTQYF.

This clone was seen more than once but under ten times. This rearrangement joins TRBV5-1 to TRBJ2-3; TRBD2 aligns across 8 bases. Germline V gives CDR1 SGHRS, CDR2 YFSETQ. Losses at the gene ends were 4 bases for V and 2 bases for J; bases not matched to a gene: 9. The CDR3 consists of 16 residues. In nucleotides, the CDR3 is TGCGCCAGCAGCAATGCTATAGCGGGGTACACAGATACGCAGTATTTT. Its protein is CASSNAIAGYTDTQYF.

V and J are TRBV14 and TRBJ1-2, with D possibly TRBD1 on 5 matching bases. Germline loops: CDR1 SGHDN, CDR2 FVKESK. The germline V and J ends were trimmed by 5 bases and 1 base, with 8 bases remaining between them. This CDR3 comprises 13 residues. The CDR3 DNA reads as TGTGCCAGCAGCTTACAGGTTAACTATGGCTACACCTTC. Amino acid sequence: CASSLQVNYGYTF.

This clone has only a few counts. The chain uses TRBV11-2 and TRBJ1-3; a possible D gene is TRBD1 (6 bases). Germline V lookup: CDR1 SGHAT, CDR2 FQNNGV. The ends were cut back, 5 bases at V and 14 bases at J, with 16 bases in the middle. The CDR3 loop spans 12 amino acids. The CDR3 loop is CASSPYRDILYF. In nucleotides, the CDR3 is TGTGCCAGCAGCCCGTACCGGGACATCTTATATTTT.

In its sample, this clone was seen a few times. The chain joins TRBV27 to TRBJ1-5; 10 bases are a match to TRBD1. J was trimmed by 6 bases and V by 5 bases; bases with no gene match: 7. Germline assignment: CDR1 MNHEY and CDR2 SMNVEV (reference sequence). This CDR3 region has 15 residues. CDR3 sequence reads: CASSLTGGISQPQHF. The DNA of the CDR3 is TGTGCCAGCAGTCTGACAGGGGGCATATCTCAGCCCCAGCATTTT.

This clone has more than one count but fewer than ten. The chain links TRBV5-1 to TRBJ2-7, with TRBD1 matching 9 bases. The ends lost 4 bases at V and 3 bases at J; junction bases unmatched: 5. The CDR3 runs 14 residues. CDR1 is SGHRS, CDR2 YFSETQ, per germline. The CDR3, as DNA: TGCGCCAGCAGCCCCCGGGACAGGGACTACGAGCAGTACTTC. Its protein is CASSPRDRDYEQYF.